Shown below are 26 T cell receptor beta chains from a single sample sequenced in a study of radiotherapy plus CTLA-4 blockade in lung cancer. Sequencing was performed with immunoSEQ multiplex PCR; in TCRdb, only in-frame clones are kept and a portion is missing. The table shows 81,000 or so clones, with 78% occurring only once. Here the sequenced sample was peripheral blood, taken from a patient treated with radiotherapy plus ipilimumab. Receptors originate from a human donor with non-small cell lung cancer whose response to radiotherapy plus ipilimumab could not be evaluated. Some clones in this sample may be carry-over from other donors' samples.

The V gene is TRBV4-1, the J gene TRBJ2-1; the match to TRBD2 covers 11 bases. The V segment lost 5 bases and the J segment 6 bases; nucleotides outside the gene matches: 6. This CDR3 comprises 15 residues. Germline V gene sequence: CDR1 MGHRA, CDR2 YSYEKL. CDR3 bases: TGCGCCAGCAGCTTAGCGGGGGGGATGAGCAATGAGCAGTTCTTC. Its translation is CASSLAGGMSNEQFF.

The V and J genes are TRBV28 and TRBJ2-5; tentative D call: TRBD2 (6 bases). Between the trimmed V and J ends, which lost 3 bases and 4 bases, there was a span of 15 bases. Germline V gene data show CDR1 as MDHEN and CDR2 as SYDVKM. The CDR3 runs 15 residues. The CDR3 region is CASSFPADGGETQYF. The CDR3 coding sequence is TGTGCCAGCAGTTTCCCCGCGGACGGGGGAGAGACCCAGTACTTC.

CDR3 sequence: CASSLGGGGNTGELFF. The CDR3 bases are TGTGCCAGCAGCTTAGGCGGGGGGGGGAACACCGGGGAGCTGTTTTTT. This chain joins TRBV5-4 and TRBJ2-2; 9 bases line up with TRBD2. V gave up 2 bases and J gave up 1 base; unmatched junction bases: 3. The CDR3 is 16 residues long. The germline V gene has CDR1 SGHNT and CDR2 YYREEE (reference sequence).

The chain joins TRBV7-9 to TRBJ1-5; D not certain. Deletions cut 1 base from V and 3 bases from J, with 7 bases between. The V gene's germline CDR1 is SEHNR and CDR2 FQNEAQ (reference sequence). The CDR3 totals 14 residues. The CDR3 is CASSLGGNNQPQHF. Here the CDR3 DNA reads TGTGCCAGCAGCTTAGGAGGGAACAATCAGCCCCAGCATTTT.

V is TRBV6-5 and J is TRBJ1-2, with TRBD1 identical over 7 bases. CDR1 is MNHEY, CDR2 SVGAGI, per germline. The CDR3 loop spans 13 amino acids. After removal of 5 bases from V and 4 bases from J, the junction contained 4 bases not matched to a gene. The CDR3 sequence is CASSVGQTYGYTF. The DNA of the CDR3 is TGTGCCAGCAGTGTGGGACAGACCTATGGCTACACCTTC.

The chain recombines TRBV5-1 with TRBJ2-5; TRBD2 matches at 9 bases. This CDR3 spans 14 amino acids. The germline V gene encodes CDR1 SGHRS and CDR2 YFSETQ. After removal of 7 bases from V and 7 bases from J, the junction contained 11 bases not matched to a gene. Here the CDR3 reads CASGSRGGFGTQYF. The DNA of the CDR3 is TGCGCCAGCGGGTCGCGGGGGGGATTCGGGACCCAGTACTTC. Variable domain in full (rest from reference TRBV5-1 and TRBJ2-5): KAGVTQTPRYLIKTRGQQVTLSCSPISGHRSVSWYQQTPGQGLQFLFEYFSETQRNKGNFPGRFSGRQFSNSRSEMNVSTLELGDSALYLCASGSRGGFGTQYFGPGTRLLVL.

This clone was observed a handful of times. The chain joins TRBV2 to TRBJ2-5; 9 bases map to TRBD1. V dropped 5 bases and J dropped 0; count of bases not matched to a gene: 4. This CDR3 is built from 15 residues. The V gene's germline CDR1 is SNHLY and CDR2 FYNNEI. The CDR3 here is CASSRDRAHQETQYF. The CDR3 bases are TGTGCCAGCAGTAGGGACAGGGCTCACCAAGAGACCCAGTACTTC.

This clone was counted a few times. CDR3 protein: CASSHPRQGGLNTEAFF. The CDR3 DNA reads TGTGCCAGCTCCCACCCGCGGCAGGGAGGATTGAACACTGAAGCTTTCTTT. V and J are TRBV2 and TRBJ1-1; tentative D call: TRBD1 (5 bases). Trimming took off 8 bases at V and 0 bases at J, with 22 bases between the two ends. Germline CDR1 and CDR2: SNHLY and FYNNEI. CDR3 length: 17 residues. The full variable domain, rest sourced from reference TRBV2 and TRBJ1-1, is EPEVTQTPSHQVTQMGQEVILRCVPISNHLYFYWYRQILGQKVEFLVSFYNNEISEKSEIFDDQFSVERPDGSNFTLKIRSTKLEDSAMYFCASSHPRQGGLNTEAFFGQGTRLTVV.

The chain combines TRBV27 with TRBJ2-3; 10 bases map to TRBD2. CDR1 is MNHEY, CDR2 SMNVEV, per germline (reference sequence). V trimming: 6 bases; J trimming: 6 bases; junction bases outside the gene matches: 6. The CDR3 is 14 residues long. The CDR3 loop reads CASRVLAGPDTQYF. As DNA, the CDR3 is TGTGCCAGCAGAGTACTAGCGGGGCCGGATACGCAGTATTTT.

This clone was seen many times. The V gene is TRBV5-5, the J gene TRBJ1-5, with a tentative D call TRBD1 (5 bases). The CDR3 length is 16 residues. Germline V gene data show CDR1 as SGHKS and CDR2 as YYEKEE (reference sequence). Trimming cost V 4 bases and J 1 base, with 15 bases left between them. CDR3 residues: CASSVGGRGSNQPQHF. The CDR3 DNA reads as TGTGCCAGCAGCGTTGGGGGGAGGGGAAGCAATCAGCCCCAGCATTTT.

The genes are TRBV13 and TRBJ1-4; 10 bases map to TRBD1. J gave up 6 bases and V 5 bases, and 6 bases lay outside the gene matches. The CDR3 contains 15 residues. Looked up from germline, CDR1 is PRHDT and CDR2 is FYEKMQ (reference sequence). CDR3 sequence (DNA): TGTGCCAGCAGCGCCCCCGGGACAGGGGATGAAAAACTGTTTTTT. This encodes CASSAPGTGDEKLFF.

This clone was detected once. The chain couples TRBV11-2 to TRBJ1-2; 11 nucleotides match TRBD1. Per the germline V gene, CDR1 is SGHAT and CDR2 is FQNNGV. This CDR3 region has 14 residues. J was trimmed by 6 bases and V by 5 bases; bases with no gene match: 5. The CDR3 sequence is CASSTWTGGNGYTF. The CDR3 bases are TGTGCCAGCAGCACCTGGACAGGGGGCAATGGCTACACCTTC. Complete variable domain (other parts from reference TRBV11-2 and TRBJ1-2): EAGVAQSPRYKIIEKRQSVAFWCNPISGHATLYWYQQILGQGPKLLIQFQNNGVVDDSQLPKDRFSAERLKGVDSTLKIQPAKLEDSAVYLCASSTWTGGNGYTFGSGTRLTVV.

The chain is built from TRBV5-4 and TRBJ2-7; D remains unclear. The germline CDR1 and CDR2 sequences are SGHNT and YYREEE (reference sequence). V shed 5 bases and J shed 3 bases, with 12 bases lying between them. There are 13 residues in the CDR3. CDR3 in amino acids: CASRPYSSYEQYF. The CDR3 DNA sequence: TGTGCCAGCAGACCTTACTCTAGCTACGAGCAGTACTTC.

The chain couples TRBV20-1 to TRBJ2-7; the D gene is possibly TRBD2 (5 bases). CDR3 length: 10 amino acids. V lost 6 bases to trimming and J lost 10 bases, with 13 bases between them. Germline CDR1 reads DFQATT; CDR2 reads SNEGSKA (reference sequence). The chain's CDR3 is CSAQLRDQYF. The CDR3 DNA reads as TGCAGTGCCCAACTCCGGGATCAGTACTTC.

This clone has a single count. The chain joins TRBV28 to TRBJ1-2, with 8 nucleotides matching TRBD1. Germline CDR1 reads MDHEN; CDR2 reads SYDVKM. The CDR3 sequence is 14 residues long. Unmatched junction bases numbered 7, after V lost 3 bases and J lost 7 bases. The CDR3 coding sequence is TGTGCCAGCAGTTTCGGACAGGGTCTGGCTGGCTACACCTTC. Translated: CASSFGQGLAGYTF.

The chain carries TRBV19 and TRBJ1-5; possible D gene TRBD1, 5 bases. CDR3 length: 15 amino acids. The germline V gene encodes CDR1 LNHDA and CDR2 SQIVND (reference sequence). Trimming shortened V by 1 base and J by 6 bases, and 13 bases separated the two germline ends. CDR3 nucleotide sequence: TGTGCCAGTAGTATAGGGCGGGGCGACGGTCAGCCCCAGCATTTT. Its translation is CASSIGRGDGQPQHF.

The CDR3 DNA reads TGTGCCAGCAGTTACGTGCGGGGCCAAACTGAAGCTTTCTTT. Protein: CASSYVRGQTEAFF. This chain uses TRBV6-5 with TRBJ1-1; D perhaps matches TRBD1 (5 bases). This CDR3 is built from 14 residues. Germline V gene sequence: CDR1 MNHEY, CDR2 SVGAGI. Deletions cut 2 bases from V and 5 bases from J, with 12 bases between.

The chain is built from TRBV4-2 and TRBJ2-3; TRBD2 is a possible D gene (7 bases). This CDR3 region has 15 residues. Trimming took off 1 base at V and 6 bases at J, with 14 bases between the two ends. In germline, CDR1 is LGHNA, CDR2 YNFKEQ. For the CDR3, the DNA is TGTGCCAGCAGCCAAGGTGGGGGGGGCGGTGATACGCAGTATTTT. Its protein is CASSQGGGGGDTQYF.

The gene calls are TRBV5-4 and TRBJ2-5; D may be TRBD1 (6 bases). V dropped 5 bases and J dropped 2 bases, with 13 bases sitting between them. Germline V CDR1 and CDR2: SGHNT, YYREEE (reference sequence). CDR3 length: 14 amino acids. This CDR3 reads CASRPMDSQETQYF. The CDR3 region has the DNA TGTGCCAGCAGACCGATGGACAGTCAAGAGACCCAGTACTTC.

The genes are TRBV7-6 and TRBJ2-2; the match to TRBD1 covers 7 bases. The length of the CDR3 is 16 residues. J was trimmed by 4 bases and V by 5 bases; bases with no gene match: 10. The germline V gene has CDR1 SGHVS and CDR2 FNYEAQ. This CDR3 reads CASSPRGTVGTGELFF. The DNA of the CDR3 is TGTGCCAGCAGCCCCAGGGGGACAGTAGGCACCGGGGAGCTGTTTTTT.

The chain links TRBV30 to TRBJ1-5, with D tentatively TRBD1 (6 bases). The ends were cut back, 3 bases at V and 4 bases at J, with 16 bases in the middle. The CDR3 totals 15 residues. Germline CDR1 and CDR2: GTSNPN and SVGIG (reference sequence). CDR3 loop: CAWRVPGTLNQPQHF. The CDR3 DNA sequence: TGTGCCTGGAGGGTCCCCGGGACATTAAATCAGCCCCAGCATTTT.

V and J are TRBV11-2 and TRBJ1-2, with D tentatively TRBD1 (6 bases). This CDR3 comprises 13 residues. The ends were cut back, 4 bases at V and 11 bases at J, with 17 bases in the middle. Germline V gene data show CDR1 as SGHAT and CDR2 as FQNNGV. The CDR3 region is CASSSMDSAPYTF. DNA for the CDR3: TGTGCCAGCAGCTCAATGGACAGCGCACCGTACACCTTC.

The chain has TRBV5-1 and TRBJ2-2; 10 nucleotides line up with TRBD1. The germline V gene encodes CDR1 SGHRS and CDR2 YFSETQ. This CDR3 has 16 residues. V shed 1 base and J 5 bases; nucleotides not matched to a gene: 5. In DNA, the CDR3 is TGCGCCAGCAGCTTGCGGACAGGGGGTAGGACCGGGGAGCTGTTTTTT. Translated, it gives CASSLRTGGRTGELFF.

The rearrangement joins TRBV6-5 to TRBJ1-2; the match to TRBD1 covers 8 bases. V shed 6 bases and J 7 bases; nucleotides not matched to a gene: 10. Per the germline V gene, CDR1 is MNHEY and CDR2 is SVGAGI. The CDR3 loop spans 14 amino acids. CDR3 sequence (DNA): TGTGCCAGCAGACGTTCCCAGGGGGCGGCTGGCTACACCTTC. Amino acids: CASRRSQGAAGYTF.

This chain connects TRBV7-2 to TRBJ2-3; weak D call: TRBD1 (6 bases). This CDR3 has 17 amino acids. V was trimmed by 5 bases and J by 4 bases, leaving 22 bases between them. Germline assignment: CDR1 SGHTA and CDR2 FQGNSA. This CDR3 is CASSQQWDIRIADTQYF. For the CDR3, the DNA is TGTGCCAGCAGCCAGCAATGGGACATAAGGATCGCAGATACGCAGTATTTT.

The chain combines TRBV7-2 with TRBJ1-2, with 8 bases fitting TRBD1. The CDR3 runs to 14 residues. Germline V gene data show CDR1 as SGHTA and CDR2 as FQGNSA. After removal of 5 bases from V and 5 bases from J, the junction contained 7 bases not matched to a gene. CDR3 in amino acids: CASSQTGAGYGYTF. DNA of the CDR3: TGTGCCAGCAGCCAGACAGGGGCAGGGTATGGCTACACCTTC.